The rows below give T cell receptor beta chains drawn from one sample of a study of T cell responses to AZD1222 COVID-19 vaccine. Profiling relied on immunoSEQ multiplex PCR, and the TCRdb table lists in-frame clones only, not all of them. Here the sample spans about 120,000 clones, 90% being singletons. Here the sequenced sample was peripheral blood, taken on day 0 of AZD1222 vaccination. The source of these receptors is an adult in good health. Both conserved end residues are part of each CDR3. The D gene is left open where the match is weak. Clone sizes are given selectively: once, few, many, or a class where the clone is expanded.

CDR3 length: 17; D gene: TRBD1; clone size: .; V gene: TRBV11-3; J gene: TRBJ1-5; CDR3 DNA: TGTGCCAGCAGCTTTAAGACAGGGGGATATAGCAATCAGCCCCAGCATTTT; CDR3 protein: CASSFKTGGYSNQPQHF
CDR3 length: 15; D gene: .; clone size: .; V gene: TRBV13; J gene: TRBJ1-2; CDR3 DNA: TGTGCCAGCAGCAAAGACAGTCGAAGGTCGGATGGCTACACCTTC; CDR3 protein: CASSKDSRRSDGYTF
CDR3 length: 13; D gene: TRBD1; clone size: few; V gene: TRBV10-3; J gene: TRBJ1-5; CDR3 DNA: TGTGCCATCAGTGGGGACAGACCGCATCCCCAGCATTTT; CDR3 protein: CAISGDRPHPQHF
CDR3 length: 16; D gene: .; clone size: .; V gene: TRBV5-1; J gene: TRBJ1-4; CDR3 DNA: TGCGCCAGCAGCTTGGCCCATCATACAACTAATGAAAAACTGTTTTTT; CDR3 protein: CASSLAHHTTNEKLFF
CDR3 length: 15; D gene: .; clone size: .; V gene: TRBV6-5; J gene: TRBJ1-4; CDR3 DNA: TGTGCCAGCAGTTACTTATTGAGGGGAAATGAAAAACTGTTTTTT; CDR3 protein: CASSYLLRGNEKLFF
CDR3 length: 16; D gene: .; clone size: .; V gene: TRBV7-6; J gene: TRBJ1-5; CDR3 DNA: TGTGCCAGCAGCTTAGGACTGGGCGGAAGCAATCAGCCCCAGCATTTT; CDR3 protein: CASSLGLGGSNQPQHF
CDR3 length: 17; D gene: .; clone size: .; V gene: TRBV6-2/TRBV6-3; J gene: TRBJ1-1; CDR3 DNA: TGTGCCAGCAGTTACCTGAGGGCAGGGGCCACGAACACTGAAGCTTTCTTT; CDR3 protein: CASSYLRAGATNTEAFF
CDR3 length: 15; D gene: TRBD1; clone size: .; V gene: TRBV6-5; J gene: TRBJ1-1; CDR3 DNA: TGTGCCAGCGGACGGGACAGAGAATTGAACACTGAAGCTTTCTTT; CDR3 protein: CASGRDRELNTEAFF
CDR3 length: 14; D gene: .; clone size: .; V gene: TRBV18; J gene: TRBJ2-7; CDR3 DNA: TGTGCCAGCTCACCCTTCGGGGGTATTGACGAGCAGTACTTC; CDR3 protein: CASSPFGGIDEQYF
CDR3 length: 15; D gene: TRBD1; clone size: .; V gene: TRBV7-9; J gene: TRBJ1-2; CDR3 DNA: TGTGCCAGCAGCTCAGGACAGGGTCCCAACTATGGCTACACCTTC; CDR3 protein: CASSSGQGPNYGYTF
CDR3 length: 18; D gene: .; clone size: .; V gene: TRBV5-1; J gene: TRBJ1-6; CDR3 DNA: TGCGCCAGCAGCTTGGGGGGGCAGATACCGTTCTATAATTCACCCCTCCACTTT; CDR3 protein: CASSLGGQIPFYNSPLHF
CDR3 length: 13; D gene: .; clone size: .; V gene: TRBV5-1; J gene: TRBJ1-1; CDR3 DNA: TGCGCCAGCAGCCCCCAGGGTGACACTGAAGCTTTCTTT; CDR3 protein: CASSPQGDTEAFF
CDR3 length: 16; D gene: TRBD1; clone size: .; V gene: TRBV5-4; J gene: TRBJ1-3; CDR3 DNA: TGTGCCAGCAGCCCGACCGGGACAGGGCTTGGAAACACCATATATTTT; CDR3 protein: CASSPTGTGLGNTIYF
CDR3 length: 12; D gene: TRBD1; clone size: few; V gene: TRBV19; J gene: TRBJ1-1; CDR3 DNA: TGTGCCACCCAGGTGGGGACAGGGCGAGCTTTCTTT; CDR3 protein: CATQVGTGRAFF
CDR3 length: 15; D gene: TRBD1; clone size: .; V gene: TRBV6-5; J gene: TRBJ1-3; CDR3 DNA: TGTGCCAGCAGGCCCCCAGGGGGATCTGGAAATACCATATATTTT; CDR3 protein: CASRPPGGSGNTIYF
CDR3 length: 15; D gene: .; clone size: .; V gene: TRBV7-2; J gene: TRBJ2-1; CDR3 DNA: TGTGCCAGCAGTAGCAATTCAGGGTCCTACAATGAGCAGTTCTTC; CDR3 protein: CASSSNSGSYNEQFF
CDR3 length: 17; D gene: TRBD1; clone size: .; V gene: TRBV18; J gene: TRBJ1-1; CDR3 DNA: TGTGCCAGCTCACCAATTACGGGACAGTTGATGAACACTGAAGCTTTCTTT; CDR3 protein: CASSPITGQLMNTEAFF
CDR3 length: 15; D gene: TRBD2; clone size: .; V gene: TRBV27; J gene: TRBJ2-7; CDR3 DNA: TGTGCCAGCAGTCCCATAGCGGGGGGGCCTTTCGAGCAGTACTTC; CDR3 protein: CASSPIAGGPFEQYF
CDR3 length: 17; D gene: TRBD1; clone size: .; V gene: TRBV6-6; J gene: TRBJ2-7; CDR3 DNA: TGTGCCAGCAGTCCCACTCCTCTTGGACAGGGGTTCTACGAGCAGTACTTC; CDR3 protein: CASSPTPLGQGFYEQYF
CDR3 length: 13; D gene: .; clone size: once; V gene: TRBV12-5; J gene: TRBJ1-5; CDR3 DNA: TGTGCTAGTGGTTCAGGGGAACATCAGCCCCAGCATTTT; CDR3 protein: CASGSGEHQPQHF
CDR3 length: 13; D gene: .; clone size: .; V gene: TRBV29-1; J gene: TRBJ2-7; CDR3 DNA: TGCAGCGCTCAGCGGGGCAGGGGGACGGAGCAGTACTTC; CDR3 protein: CSAQRGRGTEQYF
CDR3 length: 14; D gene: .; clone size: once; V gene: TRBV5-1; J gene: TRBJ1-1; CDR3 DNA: TGCGCCAGCAGCTTGGACGGATCGAACACTGAAGCTTTCTTT; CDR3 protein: CASSLDGSNTEAFF
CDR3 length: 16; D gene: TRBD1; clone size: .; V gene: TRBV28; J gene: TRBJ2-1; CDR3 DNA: TGTGCCAGCACCCCGGGTGGGACAGGGGGCCTCAATGAGCAGTTCTTC; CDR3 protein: CASTPGGTGGLNEQFF
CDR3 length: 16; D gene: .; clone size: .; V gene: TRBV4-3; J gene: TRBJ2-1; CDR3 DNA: TGCGCCAGCAGCCAAGACCCAGGGCGAAAAAGCAATGAGCAGTTCTTC; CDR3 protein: CASSQDPGRKSNEQFF
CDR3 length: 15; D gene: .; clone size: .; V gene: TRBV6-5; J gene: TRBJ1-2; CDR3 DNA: TGTGCCAGCAGTACCCCCCGGGGGGGAACTGCTGGCTACACCTTC; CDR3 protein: CASSTPRGGTAGYTF